This T cell receptor beta chain is drawn from a study of T cell changes during pregnancy in multiple sclerosis. The CDR3 is made up of 14 amino acids. V was cut by 3 bases and J by 0 bases, with 5 bases left in between. The germline gives CDR1 KGHSH, CDR2 LQKENI. TCRdb's table, derived via immunoSEQ multiplex PCR, lists solely in-frame clones and lacks some. The sample consists of roughly 110,000 clones, roughly 89% of them appearing once. The chain joins TRBV18 to TRBJ1-4; D is undetermined. The sequence was obtained from a female donor with multiple sclerosis, enrolled in a pregnancy study. The input for sequencing was peripheral blood, taken before pregnancy. In DNA form, the CDR3 reads TGTGCCAGCTCACCGTTTACAACTAATGAAAAACTGTTTTTT. This translates into CASSPFTTNEKLFF.